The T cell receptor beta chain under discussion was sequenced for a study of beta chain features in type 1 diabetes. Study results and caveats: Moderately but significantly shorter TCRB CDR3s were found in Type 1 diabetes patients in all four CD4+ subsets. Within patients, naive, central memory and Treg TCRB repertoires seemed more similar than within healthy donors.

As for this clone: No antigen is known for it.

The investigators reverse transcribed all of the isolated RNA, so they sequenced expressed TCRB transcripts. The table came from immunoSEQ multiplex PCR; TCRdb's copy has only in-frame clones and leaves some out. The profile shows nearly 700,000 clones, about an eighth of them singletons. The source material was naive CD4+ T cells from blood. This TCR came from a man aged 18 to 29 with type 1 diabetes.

The CDR3 coding sequence is TGTGCCAGCAGATATCGAGGTGAGCAGTACTTC. Translated, it gives CASRYRGEQYF. This chain connects TRBV11-2 to TRBJ2-7; no definite D call. CDR3 length equals 11 residues. Trimming removed 6 bases from V and 7 bases from J, with 10 bases in between. Germline V lookup: CDR1 SGHAT, CDR2 FQNNGV.